Listed below are T cell receptor beta chains from one sample, sequenced in a study of blood T cell repertoires in COVID-19. The protocol was immunoSEQ multiplex PCR, while the TCRdb copy is restricted to in-frame clones and leaves out a portion. Found here are hundreds of thousands of clones, about 87% of them singletons; the top ten hold about 0.26%. The source material was peripheral blood. The receptors here all came from a woman aged 18-35 years with acute or convalescent COVID-19. Each CDR3 is given without its conserved first and last residue. Each record gives: clone size, V gene, J gene, CDR3 protein. A clone size is listed for some rows: how often the clone was seen (once, few, many), or a class if it is expanded.

clone size: -; V gene: TRBV5-8; J gene: TRBJ2-7; CDR3 protein: ASSRDFSYEQY
clone size: -; V gene: TRBV12-3/TRBV12-4; J gene: TRBJ2-1; CDR3 protein: ASSLGGVDEQF
clone size: -; V gene: TRBV5-1; J gene: TRBJ1-2; CDR3 protein: ASSLVGAGEGFT
clone size: few; V gene: TRBV19; J gene: TRBJ1-1; CDR3 protein: ASSISRTGGITEAF
clone size: -; V gene: TRBV10-3; J gene: TRBJ2-5; CDR3 protein: AISEKSASLETQY
clone size: -; V gene: TRBV29-1; J gene: TRBJ1-2; CDR3 protein: SVWSYGYT
clone size: -; V gene: TRBV19; J gene: TRBJ1-1; CDR3 protein: ASFRDRGRGNTEAF
clone size: -; V gene: TRBV6-1; J gene: TRBJ1-5; CDR3 protein: ASSEVTGTGVQPQH
clone size: -; V gene: TRBV19; J gene: TRBJ1-5; CDR3 protein: ASSITGVGNQPQH
clone size: -; V gene: TRBV4-2; J gene: TRBJ1-2; CDR3 protein: ASSQGKGTARNYGYT
clone size: -; V gene: TRBV15; J gene: TRBJ1-1; CDR3 protein: ATRPPSRDRGSEAF
clone size: once; V gene: TRBV7-2; J gene: TRBJ2-4; CDR3 protein: ASSPDRLLAKNIQY
clone size: -; V gene: TRBV5-1; J gene: TRBJ1-1; CDR3 protein: ASSLGGTGTEAF
clone size: once; V gene: TRBV6-5; J gene: TRBJ1-4; CDR3 protein: ASSTENNEKLF
clone size: -; V gene: TRBV6-1; J gene: TRBJ1-2; CDR3 protein: ASSDSRVDGYT
clone size: -; V gene: TRBV19; J gene: TRBJ1-2; CDR3 protein: ASSPGANYGYT
clone size: -; V gene: TRBV4-1; J gene: TRBJ1-2; CDR3 protein: ASSQVREGPWRYT
clone size: -; V gene: TRBV10-3; J gene: TRBJ1-5; CDR3 protein: AISGGGLAVGNQPQH
clone size: -; V gene: TRBV6-2/TRBV6-3; J gene: TRBJ2-2; CDR3 protein: ASSYGDLVSGELF
clone size: -; V gene: TRBV4-3; J gene: TRBJ2-1; CDR3 protein: ASSQAAVPTDEQF
clone size: once; V gene: TRBV5-1; J gene: TRBJ2-1; CDR3 protein: ASSRLGQGAGNEQF
clone size: -; V gene: TRBV6-1; J gene: TRBJ1-2; CDR3 protein: ASSEAAGGRVRGYT
clone size: few; V gene: TRBV18; J gene: TRBJ1-1; CDR3 protein: ASSPQGYTEAF